The 16 T cell receptor beta chains presented below share a single source sample, sequenced in a study of cytomegalovirus exposure and HLA in healthy donors. PCR amplification relied on 60 Vbeta primers (plus 13 Jbeta primers). The data were produced by immunoSEQ multiplex PCR, yet TCRdb's version contains in-frame clones alone and is incomplete. The repertoire has 100,000 to 150,000 clones, about two thirds of them found once; the top ten carry around 3.7%. The sequencing sample was made of PBMCs. The receptors derive from a man aged 30 to 45 in good health and CMV-seronegative.

This chain links TRBV30 with TRBJ1-2; D gene uncertain. CDR3 length: 21 amino acids. The germline V gene has CDR1 GTSNPN and CDR2 SVGIG (reference sequence). The V end lost 3 bases, the J end lost 3 bases, and 35 bases lay between the germline ends. The CDR3 DNA reads as TGTGCCTGGAGAGGTCCCCTAACCAAGACACACCCCGACAATGATTACTATGGCTACACCTTC. Its protein is CAWRGPLTKTHPDNDYYGYTF.

In its sample, this clone was seen once. The V call is TRBV9, the J call TRBJ2-3, with D uncertain. The germline V gene encodes CDR1 SGDLS and CDR2 YYNGEE. There are 15 residues in the CDR3. The germline V and J ends were trimmed by 1 base and 0 bases, with 9 bases remaining between them. CDR3 nucleotide sequence: TGTGCCAGCAGCGTAATCGGTTCTAGCACAGATACGCAGTATTTT. Encoded protein: CASSVIGSSTDTQYF.

V usage is TRBV14 and J usage is TRBJ1-2; D is unclear. There are 12 residues in the CDR3. Trimming cost V 0 bases and J 4 bases, with 3 bases left between them. Germline V lookup: CDR1 SGHDN, CDR2 FVKESK. DNA of the CDR3: TGTGCCAGCAGCCAAGAGCGCTATGGCTACACCTTC. It translates to CASSQERYGYTF.

This sequence joins TRBV6-1 and TRBJ1-6; TRBD1 agrees at 8 bases. V shed 7 bases and J 9 bases; nucleotides not matched to a gene: 8. Germline V gene lookup returns CDR1 MNHNS and CDR2 SASEGT. The CDR3 length is 14 residues. The CDR3 spells CASNLDRGFSPLHF. The CDR3, as DNA: TGTGCCAGCAACCTCGACAGGGGTTTTTCACCCCTCCACTTT.

The rearrangement uses TRBV5-6 and TRBJ1-4, with 9 bases matching TRBD1. This CDR3 has 16 amino acids. J was trimmed by 5 bases and V by 2 bases; bases with no gene match: 7. The germline CDR1 and CDR2 sequences are SGHDT and YYEEEE. In DNA form, the CDR3 reads TGTGCCAGCAGCTTCTTTGAAGGACAGGGGAATGAAAAACTGTTTTTT. This translates into CASSFFEGQGNEKLFF.

This clone was detected only a few times. The chain joins TRBV5-4 to TRBJ2-3, with 14 bases identical to TRBD2. This CDR3 is built from 16 residues. After removal of 4 bases from V and 3 bases from J, the junction contained 4 bases not matched to a gene. The germline gives CDR1 SGHNT, CDR2 YYREEE (reference sequence). The CDR3: CASSAGLAGVTDTQYF. DNA of the CDR3: TGTGCCAGCAGCGCGGGACTAGCGGGGGTGACAGATACGCAGTATTTT.

The chain has TRBV19 and TRBJ1-2, with D unresolved. This CDR3 spans 19 amino acids. Trimming took off 5 bases at V and 0 bases at J, with 25 bases between the two ends. The germline gives CDR1 LNHDA, CDR2 SQIVND (reference sequence). CDR3 residues: CASSPRRERTVPPNYGYTF. The CDR3 nucleotides read TGTGCCAGTAGTCCCCGACGGGAGAGGACTGTTCCCCCTAACTATGGCTACACCTTC.

The chain is built from TRBV7-9 and TRBJ2-5; TRBD1 aligns across 9 bases. CDR1 SEHNR and CDR2 FQNEAQ come from the germline V gene (reference sequence). This CDR3 has 16 residues. V trimming: 0 bases; J trimming: 5 bases; junction bases outside the gene matches: 7. The CDR3 is CASSLAGQGRWETQYF. The CDR3 bases are TGTGCCAGCAGCTTAGCAGGACAGGGGAGGTGGGAGACCCAGTACTTC.

J is TRBJ1-3 and V is TRBV5-4, with D possibly TRBD1 on 6 matching bases. The CDR3 contains 16 residues. Trimming stripped 0 bases from V and 0 bases from J, with 10 bases between. Germline V CDR1 and CDR2: SGHNT, YYREEE (reference sequence). The CDR3, as DNA: TGTGCCAGCAGCTTGGGGGGGCCTAGCTCTGGAAACACCATATATTTT. Translated: CASSLGGPSSGNTIYF.

The gene calls are TRBV2 and TRBJ2-2; 7 nucleotides line up with TRBD1. V lost 8 bases, J lost 6 bases, and 6 bases stayed unmatched. The CDR3 sequence is 13 residues long. CDR1 and CDR2 (germline): SNHLY, FYNNEI. CDR3 residues: CASRDSRPGELFF. The CDR3 DNA reads TGTGCCAGCCGGGACAGTAGGCCCGGGGAGCTGTTTTTT.

As regards this clone: At one end the junction does not follow the germline gene, possibly because of a read error. The rearrangement uses TRBV7-9 and TRBJ2-7, with D possibly TRBD1 on 6 matching bases. CDR1 and CDR2 (germline): SEHNR, FQNEAQ (reference sequence). The CDR3 extends over 15 amino acids. The CDR3 bases are TGTTCCAGCAGCTTAGTCTCTGGGGGCACCTACGAGCAGTACTTC. This codes for CSSSLVSGGTYEQYF.

This clone was picked up a small number of times. The chain couples TRBV7-2 to TRBJ1-1; 10 nucleotides match TRBD1. The CDR3 length is 14 residues. The V gene's germline CDR1 is SGHTA and CDR2 FQGNSA. J lost 4 bases, V lost 5 bases, and 4 bases had no gene match. The CDR3: CASSPRDRGTEAFF. CDR3 bases: TGTGCCAGCAGCCCGAGGGACAGGGGCACTGAAGCTTTCTTT.

In its sample, this clone was seen a few times. The chain employs TRBV6-5 and TRBJ1-5; D is perhaps TRBD1 (6 bases). V was clipped by 5 bases and J by 2 bases, with 7 bases between them. Germline CDR1 MNHEY, CDR2 SVGAGI. This CDR3 spans 13 amino acids. CDR3 bases: TGTGCCAGCAGTCGACAGGGCAATCAGCCCCAGCATTTT. It encodes CASSRQGNQPQHF.

The chain employs TRBV6-1 and TRBJ1-1; 9 nucleotides match TRBD1. V lost 4 bases and J lost 0; bases outside the gene matches: 6. The CDR3 length is 16 residues. The germline V gene has CDR1 MNHNS and CDR2 SASEGT. Here the CDR3 DNA reads TGTGCCAGCAGTGGAGGACAGGGGCTATTGAACACTGAAGCTTTCTTT. Amino acids: CASSGGQGLLNTEAFF.

This clone has just a few counts. This chain connects TRBV7-3 to TRBJ1-2; D uncertain. The V and J ends lost 1 base and 5 bases respectively, with 8 bases between them. Germline loops: CDR1 SGHTA, CDR2 FQGTGA. This CDR3 has 13 amino acids. CDR3 region: CASSLRPVYGYTF. In DNA form, the CDR3 reads TGTGCCAGCAGCTTAAGGCCAGTATATGGCTACACCTTC.

J is TRBJ1-1 and V is TRBV29-1, with 7 bases matching TRBD1. The length of the CDR3 is 12 residues. Trimming took 7 bases from V and 1 from J; bases not matched to a gene: 3. Per germline, CDR1 SQVTM and CDR2 ANQGSEA. CDR3 DNA sequence: TGCAGCGGGGGACAGCAGAACACTGAAGCTTTCTTT. As protein: CSGGQQNTEAFF.